The 26 T cell receptor beta chains below all came from one sample that was sequenced in a study of cytomegalovirus exposure and HLA in healthy donors. The PCR employed 60 Vbeta primers together with 13 Jbeta primers. Assay: immunoSEQ multiplex PCR; the TCRdb copy retains only in-frame clones and omits some. This sample has approximately 130,000 clones, with about 77% found just once. The sequencing sample was made of PBMCs. The receptor source for this set is a middle-aged man in good health and CMV-seronegative.

The gene calls are TRBV7-9 and TRBJ1-4, with D perhaps TRBD1 (5 bases). Germline CDR1 reads SEHNR; CDR2 reads FQNEAQ (reference sequence). The CDR3 contains 16 residues. V was trimmed by 5 bases and J by 0 bases, leaving 13 bases between them. CDR3 nucleotides: TGTGCCAGCAGCCACGGGGGGTACGCAACTAATGAAAAACTGTTTTTT. It is translated as CASSHGGYATNEKLFF.

The rearrangement links TRBV7-8 to TRBJ2-7; the D gene is possibly TRBD1 (6 bases). This CDR3 has 15 residues. Trimming removed 5 bases from V and 5 bases from J, with 19 bases in between. Germline CDR1 is SGHVS and CDR2 is FQNEAQ. This chain's CDR3 is CASSPGEGVKHEQYF. CDR3 DNA sequence: TGTGCCAGCAGCCCAGGAGAGGGGGTGAAACACGAGCAGTACTTC.

In this sample, this clone turned up many times. The rearrangement links TRBV14 to TRBJ2-6, with D maybe TRBD2 (5 bases). CDR3 length: 16 amino acids. Germline loops: CDR1 SGHDN, CDR2 FVKESK. V gave up 4 bases and J gave up 2 bases, with 12 bases separating them. The CDR3 sequence: CASSPTYGAGANVLTF. DNA for the CDR3: TGTGCCAGCAGCCCGACATACGGGGCTGGGGCCAACGTCCTGACTTTC.

The V gene is TRBV30, the J gene TRBJ1-5; no firm D call. V lost 5 bases to trimming and J lost 1 base, with 15 bases between them. CDR1 is GTSNPN, CDR2 SVGIG, per germline (reference sequence). This CDR3 spans 15 amino acids. The CDR3 bases are TGTGCCTGGTCACCGCTCCCACAGAGCAATCAGCCCCAGCATTTT. Protein product: CAWSPLPQSNQPQHF.

V is TRBV19 and J is TRBJ1-5; D not certain. Germline CDR1 reads LNHDA; CDR2 reads SQIVND (reference sequence). The CDR3 totals 13 residues. Trimming took off 6 bases at V and 6 bases at J, with 12 bases between the two ends. As DNA, the CDR3 is TGTGCCAGTAGCGAACTGACAACTCAGCCCCAGCATTTT. It translates to CASSELTTQPQHF.

The rearrangement links TRBV4-3 to TRBJ2-2; D is perhaps TRBD1 (6 bases). The germline CDR1 and CDR2 sequences are LGHNA and YSLEER. The CDR3 contains 15 residues. Between the trimmed V and J ends, which lost 0 bases and 6 bases, there was a span of 11 bases. The CDR3 loop is CASSQEGGQPGELFF. CDR3 DNA: TGCGCCAGCAGCCAAGAAGGGGGACAACCCGGGGAGCTGTTTTTT.

The chain carries TRBV5-1 and TRBJ1-3; D call uncertain. The V end was cut by 4 bases, the J end by 0 bases, with 8 bases between. The length of the CDR3 is 14 residues. Germline V gene data show CDR1 as SGHRS and CDR2 as YFSETQ. Here the CDR3 reads CASSPTYSGNTIYF. Written as DNA, the CDR3 is TGCGCCAGCAGCCCTACCTACTCTGGAAACACCATATATTTT. The full variable domain, rest sourced from reference TRBV5-1 and TRBJ1-3, is KAGVTQTPRYLIKTRGQQVTLSCSPISGHRSVSWYQQTPGQGLQFLFEYFSETQRNKGNFPGRFSGRQFSNSRSEMNVSTLELGDSALYLCASSPTYSGNTIYFGEGSWLTVV.

This clone came up once. The chain links TRBV19 to TRBJ1-5; D gene ambiguous. CDR1 is LNHDA, CDR2 SQIVND, per germline (reference sequence). The CDR3 consists of 16 residues. V dropped 3 bases and J dropped 0 bases, with 12 bases sitting between them. CDR3 residues: CASSISTGYSNQPQHF. DNA for the CDR3: TGTGCCAGTAGTATTTCTACCGGGTATAGCAATCAGCCCCAGCATTTT.

This clone appeared a single time. This chain links TRBV9 with TRBJ2-5; TRBD2 aligns across 13 bases. J gave up 1 base and V 4 bases, and 7 bases lay outside the gene matches. Germline CDR1 and CDR2: SGDLS and YYNGEE. CDR3 length: 17 residues. The CDR3 coding sequence is TGTGCCAGCAGCCTCGGGACTAGCGGGACGATCCAAGAGACCCAGTACTTC. It is translated as CASSLGTSGTIQETQYF. The full variable domain, in which reference TRBV9 and TRBJ2-5 provide the parts outside the CDR3, is DSGVTQTPKHLITATGQRVTLRCSPRSGDLSVYWYQQSLDQGLQFLIQYYNGEERAKGNILERFSAQQFPDLHSELNLSSLELGDSALYFCASSLGTSGTIQETQYFGPGTRLLVL.

V gene TRBV19 combines with J gene TRBJ2-1; D call uncertain. V was pared by 3 bases and J by 1 base, with 13 bases between. Germline V gene data show CDR1 as LNHDA and CDR2 as SQIVND (reference sequence). This CDR3 spans 16 amino acids. The CDR3 spells CASSIIGRRSYNEQFF. The DNA of the CDR3 is TGTGCCAGTAGTATCATCGGCCGGAGATCCTACAATGAGCAGTTCTTC.

Here the CDR3 DNA reads TGCAGCGTCGTACCCTCAAGGGTCGGAGGCGAGCAGTACTTC. Translated, it gives CSVVPSRVGGEQYF. This chain links TRBV29-1 with TRBJ2-7; D is perhaps TRBD2 (5 bases). CDR3 length: 14 amino acids. Germline CDR1 SQVTM, CDR2 ANQGSEA. Trimming removed 6 bases from V and 6 bases from J, with 21 bases in between.

This sequence joins TRBV30 and TRBJ1-2, with D possibly being TRBD1 (5 bases). V was pared by 2 bases and J by 9 bases, with 13 bases between. Germline assignment: CDR1 GTSNPN and CDR2 SVGIG (reference sequence). The CDR3 runs 12 residues. The CDR3 nucleotides are TGTGCCTGGAGTCCCGGGGGGAAGAGCTACACCTTC. Its translation is CAWSPGGKSYTF.

The J gene is TRBJ1-5, the V gene TRBV6-5; 8 positions match TRBD1. Germline lookup yields CDR1 MNHEY and CDR2 SVGAGI. This CDR3 has 15 residues. V was pared by 6 bases and J by 2 bases, with 6 bases of the junction left unmatched. CDR3 coding DNA: TGTGCCAGCAGGGCCCAGGGGGCGGGCAATCAGCCCCAGCATTTT. It is translated as CASRAQGAGNQPQHF.

V gene TRBV28 combines with J gene TRBJ2-2; the D gene is possibly TRBD2 (5 bases). The CDR3 is 16 residues long. Trimming left V 4 bases short and J 0 bases short, with 12 bases between. Germline lookup yields CDR1 MDHEN and CDR2 SYDVKM. The CDR3 coding sequence is TGTGCCAGCAGTTCACTAGGCCTCTCGAACACCGGGGAGCTGTTTTTT. Translation: CASSSLGLSNTGELFF.

The chain recombines TRBV5-1 with TRBJ2-5; a weak D match, TRBD2 (6 bases). This CDR3 contains 14 residues. The germline CDR1 and CDR2 sequences are SGHRS and YFSETQ. Deletions cut 2 bases from V and 5 bases from J, with 13 bases between. The CDR3 DNA reads TGCGCCAGCAGCTTTGGAGGGGCCGGGGAGACCCAGTACTTC. This translates into CASSFGGAGETQYF.

The chain recombines TRBV9 with TRBJ1-2; D uncertain. Germline V CDR1 and CDR2: SGDLS, YYNGEE. This CDR3 contains 14 residues. V shed 0 bases and J shed 2 bases, with 8 bases lying between them. The CDR3 region has the DNA TGTGCCAGCAGCGTAGGAGACGGGAACTATGGCTACACCTTC. Its translation is CASSVGDGNYGYTF.

V is TRBV19 and J is TRBJ2-7, with 10 bases that match TRBD2. The CDR3 has 16 residues. V shed 5 bases and J 7 bases; nucleotides not matched to a gene: 14. The germline V gene encodes CDR1 LNHDA and CDR2 SQIVND (reference sequence). The CDR3 protein is CASSPPSGSEGGEQYF. The CDR3 nucleotides read TGTGCCAGTAGTCCCCCTAGCGGGAGCGAAGGCGGGGAGCAGTACTTC. Full variable domain (rest looked up from reference TRBV19 and TRBJ2-7): DGGITQSPKYLFRKEGQNVTLSCEQNLNHDAMYWYRQDPGQGLRLIYYSQIVNDFQKGDIAEGYSVSREKKESFPLTVTSAQKNPTAFYLCASSPPSGSEGGEQYFGPGTRLTVT.

This chain joins TRBV5-6 and TRBJ2-5; D unresolved. V lost 3 bases, J lost 2 bases, and 11 bases lay in between. The germline V gene has CDR1 SGHDT and CDR2 YYEEEE. This CDR3 has 14 amino acids. CDR3 coding DNA: TGTGCCAGCAGCTCCGAACAGTTACAAGAGACCCAGTACTTC. It is translated as CASSSEQLQETQYF. Combining the CDR3 with reference TRBV5-6 and TRBJ2-5 gives the whole variable domain DAGVTQSPTHLIKTRGQQVTLRCSPKSGHDTVSWYQQALGQGPQFIFQYYEEEERQRGNFPDRFSGHQFPNYSSELNVNALLLGDSALYLCASSSEQLQETQYFGPGTRLLVL.

The J gene is TRBJ1-2, the V gene TRBV2; TRBD1 matches at 8 bases. The CDR3 totals 14 residues. The trim removed 5 bases at V and 4 bases at J, leaving 6 bases unmatched. In germline, CDR1 is SNHLY, CDR2 FYNNEI. The CDR3 region is CASSTQGEAYGYTF. As DNA, the CDR3 is TGTGCCAGCAGTACACAGGGGGAGGCCTATGGCTACACCTTC.

V gene TRBV13 combines with J gene TRBJ1-1; TRBD1 agrees at 8 bases. Germline assignment: CDR1 PRHDT and CDR2 FYEKMQ (reference sequence). Losses at the gene ends were 4 bases for V and 4 bases for J; bases not matched to a gene: 11. The CDR3 contains 16 residues. This CDR3 reads CASSSRGQGLATEAFF. CDR3 DNA sequence: TGTGCCAGCAGCTCTCGTGGACAGGGCCTTGCCACTGAAGCTTTCTTT.

This chain uses TRBV14 with TRBJ2-5; the D is unclear. Per germline, CDR1 SGHDN and CDR2 FVKESK. The CDR3 consists of 14 residues. Trimming pared 2 bases from V and 4 bases from J, leaving 11 bases between. In DNA, the CDR3 is TGTGCCAGCAGCCAAACTCCGCGTCCAGAGACCCAGTACTTC. Its protein is CASSQTPRPETQYF.

The CDR3 DNA follows: TGTGCCAGCAGCCCGGCGAGGTTGGATACTAATGAAAAACTGTTTTTT. Protein sequence: CASSPARLDTNEKLFF. The chain recombines TRBV2 with TRBJ1-4; D unclear. Germline V gene data show CDR1 as SNHLY and CDR2 as FYNNEI. The CDR3 spans 16 residues. V lost 6 bases and J lost 2, with 16 bases in between.

This rearrangement joins TRBV7-3 to TRBJ2-2; unclear D gene. This CDR3 comprises 12 residues. V gave up 5 bases and J gave up 3 bases, with 4 bases separating them. The V gene's germline CDR1 is SGHTA and CDR2 FQGTGA. The CDR3 loop reads CASSPYTGELFF. The CDR3 bases are TGTGCCAGCAGCCCATACACCGGGGAGCTGTTTTTT.

V and J are TRBV29-1 and TRBJ2-7; no reliable D call. Germline CDR1 SQVTM, CDR2 ANQGSEA. The CDR3 spans 15 residues. V was clipped by 5 bases and J by 2 bases, with 19 bases between them. Written as DNA, the CDR3 is TGCAGCGTTTTTATACCGGGTGGCACACCCTACGAGCAGTACTTC. It specifies CSVFIPGGTPYEQYF.

This clone has just a few counts. In nucleotides, the CDR3 is TGCGCCAGCAGCCTTAGAAAGGTCTTTAGCGCCTACAATGAGCAGTTCTTC. It codes for CASSLRKVFSAYNEQFF. The chain recombines TRBV4-1 with TRBJ2-1; possible D gene TRBD2, 5 bases. V was clipped by 4 bases and J by 2 bases, with 18 bases between them. This CDR3 contains 17 residues. CDR1 and CDR2 (germline): MGHRA, YSYEKL.

This chain joins TRBV5-4 and TRBJ2-7, with D perhaps matching TRBD2 (6 bases). Trimming took 3 bases from V and 0 from J, leaving 10 bases between them. Germline CDR1 is SGHNT and CDR2 is YYREEE (reference sequence). CDR3 size: 14 residues. The DNA for the CDR3 is TGTGCCAGCAGCTCCCCTAGCGACTCCTACGAGCAGTACTTC. Residues: CASSSPSDSYEQYF.